This T cell receptor (beta chain) was recorded in a study of blood T cell repertoires in COVID-19. Study information: Italy, Spain and the United States were the sources of the convalescent and acute COVID-19 samples. In each case, the material was cDNA or gDNA derived from T cells, B-cell-depleted T cells, or PBMCs.

How the authors handled the data: The assay estimated nucleated cells by amplifying reference gene primers. Assay used: immunoSEQ multiplex PCR; TCRdb lists only in-frame clones, some missing. Clone size and V and J calls were adopted from that table, with D and trimming inferred from the DNA. Altogether fewer than 450,000 clones are present, 80% to 90% being singletons, with the ten largest covering roughly 6%. This CDR3 has 15 amino acids. Germline assignment: CDR1 SGHRS and CDR2 YFSETQ. V lost 4 bases to trimming and J lost 7 bases; unmatched junction nucleotides: 5. Seattle participants joined during active infection and were tracked over time.

Sequencing was carried out using peripheral blood. The receptor's source is a woman aged 50 to 60 with COVID-19, enrolled during active disease. The V and J genes are TRBV5-1 and TRBJ2-1, with 13 bases aligning to TRBD2. The CDR3 DNA reads TGCGCCAGCAGCCCAGGACTAGCGGGAGATAATGAGCAGTTCTTC. It codes for CASSPGLAGDNEQFF.